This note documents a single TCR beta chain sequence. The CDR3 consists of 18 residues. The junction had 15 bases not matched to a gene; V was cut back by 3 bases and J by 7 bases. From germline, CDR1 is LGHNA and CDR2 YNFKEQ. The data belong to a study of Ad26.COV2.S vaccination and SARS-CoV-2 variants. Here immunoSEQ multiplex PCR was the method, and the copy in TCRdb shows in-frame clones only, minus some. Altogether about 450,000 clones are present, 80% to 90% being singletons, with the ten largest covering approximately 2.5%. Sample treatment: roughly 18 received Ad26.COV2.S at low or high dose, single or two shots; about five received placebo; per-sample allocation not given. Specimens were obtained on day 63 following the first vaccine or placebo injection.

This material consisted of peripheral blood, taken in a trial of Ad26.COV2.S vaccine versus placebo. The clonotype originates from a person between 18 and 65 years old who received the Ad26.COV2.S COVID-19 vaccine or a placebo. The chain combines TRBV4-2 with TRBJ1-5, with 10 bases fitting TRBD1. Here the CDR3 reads CASSQYNLGTGDRQPQHF. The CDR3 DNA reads TGTGCCAGCAGCCAGTACAACCTCGGGACAGGGGATAGGCAGCCCCAGCATTTT.